The present entry profiles one T cell receptor beta chain with its context. Its antigen remains unidentified. This sample is drawn from a study of cytomegalovirus exposure and HLA in healthy donors. Study at large: Assignment to the Caucasian-associated ancestry cluster applied to about 80% of the approximately 420 genotyped donors. Study outcomes and limitations: Cytomegalovirus association was listed for 164 TCR beta chains. There were several of the most significant clusters that appeared linked to common viral pathogens in a later analysis.

It was with 60 Vbeta and 13 Jbeta primers that the PCR ran. Clones were sequenced by immunoSEQ multiplex PCR, and TCRdb holds only the in-frame ones, with some missing. The data hold some 200,000 clones, with about three quarters observed a single time. The origin of this receptor is a young man in good health and CMV-seronegative. The material sequenced was PBMCs.

CDR3 residues: CASSVGGGSGSDEQYF. CDR3 DNA: TGTGCCAGCAGCGTAGGGGGAGGGTCCGGGTCCGACGAGCAGTACTTC. The V and J genes are TRBV9 and TRBJ2-7, with TRBD2 matching 7 bases. The CDR3 extends over 16 amino acids. V lost 0 bases and J lost 5; bases outside the gene matches: 11. Germline V CDR1 and CDR2: SGDLS, YYNGEE.